The 18 T cell receptor beta chains below were found in one sample sequenced in a study of shared clonotypes between healthy human individuals. Some clones are missing from TCRdb's copy, which holds only in-frame ones; the method was immunoSEQ multiplex PCR. The sample yields over 400,000 clones, around 80% seen once. Material for sequencing was PBMCs. The receptors derive from a woman aged 40 to 55 in good health. Some clones in this sample may be carry-over from other donors' samples.

This sequence joins TRBV6-5 and TRBJ2-4; TRBD2 might be the D (6 bases). Germline CDR1 reads MNHEY; CDR2 reads SVGAGI. The V end lost 7 bases, the J end lost 4 bases, and 11 bases lay between the germline ends. CDR3 size: 13 residues. DNA for the CDR3: TGTGCCAGCACCAATGGGAGGAAAAACATTCAGTACTTC. It codes for CASTNGRKNIQYF.

Note on this clone: This could be a read error, since a much larger clone is one nucleotide away. The J gene is TRBJ2-3, the V gene TRBV11-3; D is uncertain. V was shortened by 4 bases and J by 2 bases, with 10 bases between the two germline ends. There are 14 residues in the CDR3. Germline assignment: CDR1 SGHNT and CDR2 YENEEA. This CDR3 reads CASSSDGNTDTQYF. In DNA form, the CDR3 reads TGTGCCAGCAGCTCGGACGGCAACACAGATACGCAGTATTTT.

The chain is built from TRBV11-2 and TRBJ2-7; D ambiguous. CDR1 is SGHAT, CDR2 FQNNGV, per germline. Trimming removed 1 base from V and 6 bases from J, with 4 bases in between. CDR3 length: 11 amino acids. CDR3 loop: CASSLVAEQYF. In nucleotides, the CDR3 is TGTGCCAGCAGCTTAGTAGCCGAGCAGTACTTC.

This rearrangement joins TRBV5-1 to TRBJ1-1, with D tentatively TRBD1 (6 bases). The germline V gene has CDR1 SGHRS and CDR2 YFSETQ. The CDR3 consists of 13 residues. Trimming shortened V by 7 bases and J by 4 bases, and 14 bases separated the two germline ends. CDR3: CASSGGPGTEAFF. DNA for the CDR3: TGCGCCAGCTCGGGGGGGCCGGGCACTGAAGCTTTCTTT.

The chain employs TRBV7-2 and TRBJ2-3; no clear D gene. Trimming took off 3 bases at V and 6 bases at J, with 10 bases between the two ends. CDR3 length: 13 residues. Germline V gene lookup returns CDR1 SGHTA and CDR2 FQGNSA. The CDR3 here is CASSFGPSDTQYF. The CDR3 region has the DNA TGTGCCAGCAGCTTTGGACCGAGTGATACGCAGTATTTT.

J is TRBJ1-5 and V is TRBV5-1; 7 positions agree with TRBD1. Germline V CDR1 and CDR2: SGHRS, YFSETQ. Trimming at V came to 9 bases and at J to 3 bases, leaving 6 bases not matched to a gene. The CDR3 is 13 residues long. The DNA for the CDR3 is TGCGCCACTGGGGACAGAGTCAATCAGCCCCAGCATTTT. Translated: CATGDRVNQPQHF.

This clone was observed a single time. The rearrangement joins TRBV4-2 to TRBJ1-2, with D maybe TRBD1 (5 bases). Germline V lookup: CDR1 LGHNA, CDR2 YNFKEQ. V lost 4 bases to trimming and J lost 4 bases, with 10 bases between them. The CDR3 runs 13 residues. The CDR3 is CASSPGPSYGYTF. As DNA, the CDR3 is TGTGCCAGCAGCCCGGGACCGAGCTATGGCTACACCTTC.

This rearrangement joins TRBV28 to TRBJ1-2; the D is unclear. V was pared by 8 bases and J by 0 bases, with 13 bases between. The CDR3 sequence is 14 residues long. Germline V gives CDR1 MDHEN, CDR2 SYDVKM. The chain's CDR3 is CASYEGPSNYGYTF. CDR3 bases: TGTGCCAGCTACGAGGGCCCCTCTAACTATGGCTACACCTTC.

V is TRBV4-2 and J is TRBJ2-7; TRBD2 agrees at 11 bases. This CDR3 has 20 amino acids. The J segment lost 2 bases and the V segment lost 3 bases, leaving 18 bases of the junction unmatched. Per the germline V gene, CDR1 is LGHNA and CDR2 is YNFKEQ. The CDR3 DNA reads TGTGCCAGCAGCCACCGAGGACTGGAAGGACTAGCGGGCGTTGCCTACGAGCAGTACTTC. Translating gives CASSHRGLEGLAGVAYEQYF.

The J gene is TRBJ1-1, the V gene TRBV6-4; D may be TRBD1 (6 bases). Looked up from germline, CDR1 is MRHNA and CDR2 is SNTAGT. The CDR3 has 14 residues. V shed 6 bases and J shed 1 base, with 12 bases lying between them. The CDR3 region is CASRVDRANTEAFF. The CDR3 DNA follows: TGTGCCAGCAGAGTGGACAGAGCGAACACTGAAGCTTTCTTT.

This clone came up once. This CDR3 is CASSYQSGDTQYF. For the CDR3, the DNA is TGCGCCAGCAGCTACCAAAGTGGAGATACGCAGTATTTT. The V gene is TRBV5-1, the J gene TRBJ2-3, with unresolved D. Trimming shortened V by 3 bases and J by 5 bases, and 10 bases separated the two germline ends. Germline V gene sequence: CDR1 SGHRS, CDR2 YFSETQ. There are 13 residues in the CDR3.

The chain recombines TRBV30 with TRBJ1-3, with a weak D call TRBD1 (6 bases). The CDR3 sequence is 15 residues long. The germline V and J ends were trimmed by 1 base and 4 bases, with 14 bases remaining between them. Germline CDR1 reads GTSNPN; CDR2 reads SVGIG (reference sequence). This chain's CDR3 is CAWSDTTGTGNTIYF. In nucleotides, the CDR3 is TGTGCCTGGAGTGACACAACAGGGACGGGAAACACCATATATTTT. Using reference TRBV30 and TRBJ1-3 for the parts outside the CDR3, the full variable domain is SQTIHQWPATLVQPVGSPLSLECTVEGTSNPNLYWYRQAAGRGLQLLFYSVGIGQISSEVPQNLSASRPQDRQFILSSKKLLLSDSGFYLCAWSDTTGTGNTIYFGEGSWLTVV.

This chain uses TRBV6-5 with TRBJ2-3; D is perhaps TRBD2 (5 bases). The CDR3 sequence is 14 residues long. Germline assignment: CDR1 MNHEY and CDR2 SVGAGI. Trimming shortened V by 8 bases and J by 1 base, and 13 bases separated the two germline ends. This CDR3 is CASGGKNCTDTQYF. The CDR3 bases are TGTGCCAGCGGAGGCAAGAACTGCACAGATACGCAGTATTTT.

This chain links TRBV5-1 with TRBJ1-6, with 10 bases matching TRBD1. Germline lookup yields CDR1 SGHRS and CDR2 YFSETQ. The CDR3 covers 14 residues. V trimming: 4 bases; J trimming: 10 bases; junction bases outside the gene matches: 5. This CDR3 is CASSPGQGESPLHF. Here the CDR3 DNA reads TGCGCCAGCAGCCCTGGACAGGGGGAGTCACCCCTCCACTTT.

A remark on this clone: The same CDR3 can be traced to other DNA sequences in this sample. The rearrangement joins TRBV15 to TRBJ1-4; no firm D call. V lost 0 bases and J lost 0, with 8 bases in between. In germline, CDR1 is LNHNV, CDR2 YYDKDF (reference sequence). The CDR3 loop spans 16 amino acids. This chain's CDR3 is CATSRDRGATNEKLFF. DNA for the CDR3: TGTGCCACCAGCAGAGATCGGGGTGCAACTAATGAAAAACTGTTTTTT. Looking up the rest from reference TRBV15 and TRBJ1-4 gives the full variable domain: DAMVIQNPRYQVTQFGKPVTLSCSQTLNHNVMYWYQQKSSQAPKLLFHYYDKDFNNEADTPDNFQSRRPNTSFCFLDIRSPGLGDTAMYLCATSRDRGATNEKLFFGSGTQLSVL.

V usage is TRBV18 and J usage is TRBJ1-4, with D maybe TRBD1 (5 bases). This CDR3 is 16 amino acids long. The V and J ends lost 5 bases and 2 bases respectively, with 15 bases between them. Looked up from germline, CDR1 is KGHSH and CDR2 is LQKENI. CDR3 DNA: TGTGCCAGCTCAAACCATTCCCCAGGGACTAATGAAAAACTGTTTTTT. This sequence encodes CASSNHSPGTNEKLFF.

This chain connects TRBV7-9 to TRBJ2-1; weak D call: TRBD2 (6 bases). CDR1 and CDR2 from the germline V gene are SEHNR and FQNEAQ (reference sequence). Trimming shortened V by 5 bases and J by 7 bases, and 15 bases separated the two germline ends. The CDR3 sequence is 14 residues long. In DNA, the CDR3 is TGTGCCAGCAGCGGCGGGCCGGGGAGGAATGAGCAGTTCTTC. As protein: CASSGGPGRNEQFF.

This clone has only a few counts. The chain joins TRBV9 to TRBJ2-2; perhaps TRBD1 as D (6 bases). V was trimmed by 3 bases and J by 3 bases, leaving 18 bases between them. The CDR3 is 17 amino acids. Per germline, CDR1 SGDLS and CDR2 YYNGEE. CDR3 nucleotides: TGTGCCAGCAGCGCAAACAGGGCTAGTTCGGACACCGGGGAGCTGTTTTTT. It translates to CASSANRASSDTGELFF.